The 14 T cell receptor beta chains below all came from one sample that was sequenced in a study of cytomegalovirus exposure and HLA in healthy donors. In the PCR, 60 Vbeta and 13 Jbeta primers were used. Sequencing used immunoSEQ multiplex PCR; TCRdb keeps in-frame clones, though not all of them. Of some 200,000 clones in the sample, 9.5% to 15% were seen once. The material sequenced was PBMCs. Every receptor here comes from a man aged 50-59 years in good health and CMV-seropositive.

The rearrangement uses TRBV19 and TRBJ2-2, with D maybe TRBD1 (6 bases). Germline CDR1 reads LNHDA; CDR2 reads SQIVND (reference sequence). Trimming cost V 6 bases and J 9 bases, with 17 bases left between them. The CDR3 is made up of 14 amino acids. The DNA for the CDR3 is TGTGCCAGTAGGGGGGCTAGAGGCTCCCGGGAGCTGTTTTTT. Translation gives CASRGARGSRELFF. The full variable domain, rest sourced from reference TRBV19 and TRBJ2-2, is DGGITQSPKYLFRKEGQNVTLSCEQNLNHDAMYWYRQDPGQGLRLIYYSQIVNDFQKGDIAEGYSVSREKKESFPLTVTSAQKNPTAFYLCASRGARGSRELFFGEGSRLTVL.

The rearrangement links TRBV7-9 to TRBJ1-4; no clear D gene. CDR1 is SEHNR, CDR2 FQNEAQ, per germline (reference sequence). V gave up 5 bases and J gave up 5 bases, with 12 bases separating them. The CDR3 runs to 14 residues. CDR3 nucleotide sequence: TGTGCCAGCAGCCCCATGGGGAGGAATGAAAAACTGTTTTTT. It translates to CASSPMGRNEKLFF. Combining the CDR3 with reference TRBV7-9 and TRBJ1-4 gives the whole variable domain DTGVSQNPRHKITKRGQNVTFRCDPISEHNRLYWYRQTLGQGPEFLTYFQNEAQLEKSRLLSDRFSAERPKGSFSTLEIQRTEQGDSAMYLCASSPMGRNEKLFFGSGTQLSVL.

This clone was picked up a small number of times. The V gene is TRBV2, the J gene TRBJ1-5, with D uncertain. Germline CDR1 reads SNHLY; CDR2 reads FYNNEI. This CDR3 contains 15 residues. Trimming shortened V by 5 bases and J by 0 bases, and 11 bases separated the two germline ends. CDR3 sequence: CASSLSIYSNQPQHF. The CDR3 DNA reads TGTGCCAGCAGTTTAAGCATCTATAGCAATCAGCCCCAGCATTTT.

This clone came up a few times. This chain joins TRBV7-3 and TRBJ2-2; the D is unclear. The germline V gene has CDR1 SGHTA and CDR2 FQGTGA. V dropped 2 bases and J dropped 6 bases, with 7 bases sitting between them. The CDR3 has 13 amino acids. The CDR3 loop reads CASSLRVAGELFF. The DNA for the CDR3 is TGTGCCAGCAGCTTACGAGTCGCCGGGGAGCTGTTTTTT.

The rearrangement uses TRBV9 and TRBJ2-1; 10 bases are shared with TRBD2. The germline V gene encodes CDR1 SGDLS and CDR2 YYNGEE. CDR3 size: 16 residues. Germline trimming cut 0 bases from V and 12 bases from J; bases unmatched to any gene: 12. As DNA, the CDR3 is TGTGCCAGCAGCGTAGCTCGGTCGAGCGGGGGGGCCGGGCAGTTCTTC. Translated: CASSVARSSGGAGQFF.

The J gene is TRBJ1-4, the V gene TRBV5-6; D is unresolved. The CDR3 consists of 17 residues. The germline CDR1 and CDR2 sequences are SGHDT and YYEEEE. Trimming pared 0 bases from V and 8 bases from J, leaving 20 bases between. The CDR3 sequence: CASSLGKAPAGGEKLFF. CDR3 sequence (DNA): TGTGCCAGCAGCTTGGGTAAGGCACCTGCGGGCGGGGAAAAACTGTTTTTT.

The chain employs TRBV4-2 and TRBJ2-2, with 12 bases that match TRBD2. Per the germline V gene, CDR1 is LGHNA and CDR2 is YNFKEQ. The CDR3 consists of 19 residues. Trimming at V came to 0 bases and at J to 5 bases, leaving 10 bases not matched to a gene. CDR3 coding DNA: TGTGCCAGCAGCCAAGAAACCCTAGCGGGGGGGCCGGGGACCGGGGAGCTGTTTTTT. It is translated as CASSQETLAGGPGTGELFF.

This clone was found a few times. The rearrangement links TRBV10-1 to TRBJ1-1, with D maybe TRBD1 (6 bases). Trimming removed 6 bases at V and 4 bases at J, with 27 bases between. Germline V gene lookup returns CDR1 WNHNN and CDR2 SYGVQD (reference sequence). This CDR3 is built from 18 residues. CDR3 amino acids: CASSDLFRAGGRSTEAFF. CDR3 sequence (DNA): TGCGCCAGCAGCGATCTATTCAGGGCGGGGGGCCGGAGCACTGAAGCTTTCTTT.

The rearrangement links TRBV6-5 to TRBJ1-5; D gene uncertain. This CDR3 is built from 13 residues. Germline-derived CDR1 and CDR2 are MNHEY and SVGAGI. The V and J ends lost 6 bases and 5 bases respectively, with 11 bases between them. In DNA form, the CDR3 reads TGTGCCAGCAGAGACACAGCCGATCAGCCCCAGCATTTT. Translated, it gives CASRDTADQPQHF.

The chain combines TRBV6-5 with TRBJ2-3, with 11 bases lining up with TRBD1. J gave up 6 bases and V 4 bases, and 3 bases lay outside the gene matches. The germline CDR1 and CDR2 sequences are MNHEY and SVGAGI. The CDR3 runs to 14 residues. The CDR3 DNA reads TGTGCCAGCAGTTCCGGGACAGGGGGGGATACGCAGTATTTT. Translating gives CASSSGTGGDTQYF.

The chain couples TRBV2 to TRBJ1-1; D is uncertain. CDR3 length: 12 amino acids. CDR1 SNHLY and CDR2 FYNNEI come from the germline V gene. Trimming stripped 4 bases from V and 5 bases from J, with 8 bases between. CDR3 in amino acids: CASSGGVTEAFF. The DNA of the CDR3 is TGTGCCAGCAGTGGAGGTGTTACTGAAGCTTTCTTT.

The rearrangement uses TRBV4-3 and TRBJ2-1, with 10 bases matching TRBD1. Germline CDR1 is LGHNA and CDR2 is YSLEER. This CDR3 contains 16 residues. V dropped 4 bases and J dropped 8; count of bases not matched to a gene: 11. The CDR3 sequence: CASSPLGTGVGDEQFF. DNA of the CDR3: TGCGCCAGCAGCCCCCTAGGGACAGGGGTTGGAGATGAGCAGTTCTTC.

This clone has just a few counts. V gene TRBV5-1 combines with J gene TRBJ1-2; TRBD1 matches 9 bases. From germline, CDR1 is SGHRS and CDR2 YFSETQ. The CDR3 sequence is 16 residues long. The V segment lost 3 bases and the J segment 3 bases; nucleotides outside the gene matches: 9. The CDR3 coding sequence is TGCGCCAGCAGCTGGGACACAGGGGGCGTCGACTATGGCTACACCTTC. Protein product: CASSWDTGGVDYGYTF.

This clone was counted only a few times. V gene TRBV7-2 combines with J gene TRBJ1-1; D might be TRBD1 (5 bases). The ends were cut back, 0 bases at V and 5 bases at J, with 10 bases in the middle. The CDR3 extends over 14 amino acids. Germline V gives CDR1 SGHTA, CDR2 FQGNSA. The CDR3 DNA reads as TGTGCCAGCAGCTTAGCTTTCGGGGGGACTGAAGCTTTCTTT. It specifies CASSLAFGGTEAFF.